This T cell receptor (beta chain) came from a study of T-cell reconstitution after alpha-beta-depleted transplantation in children. Germline loops: CDR1 SNHLY, CDR2 FYNNEI. Trimming stripped 7 bases from V and 12 bases from J, with 19 bases between. The CDR3 extends over 12 amino acids. During its preparation, the TCRbeta library received unique molecular identifiers. TCRdb analysed the PCR reads with MiXCR anew, one entry per CDR3 protein. Among some 590,000 distinct CDR3 sequences listed, about 10% were seen once. A few counts support this clonotype. The source was PBMCs from the stem cell graft donor, collected from the stem cell graft. J is TRBJ2-7 and V is TRBV2; D is perhaps TRBD1 (6 bases). This TCR was sampled from a human donor who donated a stem cell graft to a child with acute myeloid leukemia. The CDR3 DNA sequence: TGTGCCAGCAAACTCGAGGGGAGCAGGGGGTACTTC. Its translation: CASKLEGSRGYF.